This T cell receptor (beta chain) was observed in a study of T cells in Graves' hyperthyroidism and ophthalmopathy. The sample holds a few counts of this clonotype. The source material, RNA transcripts, was used to amplify TCR beta CDR3 regions. Researchers ran a first-round RT-PCR on the TCR CDR3 using the HTBI primer set. TCRdb analysed the multiplex PCR reads with MiXCR anew, one entry per CDR3 protein. The data hold about half a million distinct CDR3 sequences, with approximately 22% observed a single time. V shed 5 bases and J shed 3 bases, with 17 bases lying between them. CDR3 length: 15 amino acids. Germline values: CDR1 SGHVS, CDR2 FNYEAQ.

The receptor was isolated from a woman between 65 and 79 years old with Graves' ophthalmopathy. The gene calls are TRBV7-6 and TRBJ2-7; no definite D call. What was sequenced was blood. CDR3 nucleotides: TGTGCCAGCAGCCTTTATGACGGACGGAGCTACGAGCAGTACTTC. This encodes CASSLYDGRSYEQYF.